These T cell receptor beta chains were read from a single sample in a study of blood T cell repertoires in COVID-19. The repertoire was sequenced with immunoSEQ multiplex PCR; TCRdb's copy has only in-frame clones and lacks some. The data contain around 500,000 clones, 70% to 90% of them seen just once; the ten biggest clones take up approximately 2%. Material: PBMCs or T cells enriched from blood (not recorded which). The receptor set was obtained from a woman aged 40 to 55 who had recovered from COVID-19. CDR3s include the opening cysteine and the closing phenylalanine or tryptophan. The D gene is left open where the match is weak. Part of the rows lack a size; the others show once, few, many or a class for expanded clones.

CDR3	DNA	length	V	J	size	D
CASSQGTAGAYEQYF	TGCGCCAGCAGCCAAGGCACAGCGGGGGCCTACGAGCAGTACTTC	15	TRBV4-3	TRBJ2-7	NA	TRBD2
CASSELGYGTNYGYTF	TGTGCCAGCAGTGAGCTCGGGTACGGGACTAACTATGGCTACACCTTC	16	TRBV25-1	TRBJ1-2	NA	NA
CASSLGLRDTQYF	TGTGCCAGCAGTTTGGGACTCAGAGATACGCAGTATTTT	13	TRBV27	TRBJ2-3	NA	NA
CASTNSGGSYNEQFF	TGTGCCAGTACCAATAGCGGGGGGTCCTACAATGAGCAGTTCTTC	15	TRBV19	TRBJ2-1	once	TRBD2
CASSEQGAANTEAFF	TGTGCCAGCAGTGAGCAGGGGGCCGCGAACACTGAAGCTTTCTTT	15	TRBV2	TRBJ1-1	NA	TRBD1
CATSDTTFYEQYF	TGTGCCACCAGTGATACCACATTCTACGAGCAGTACTTC	13	TRBV24-1	TRBJ2-7	NA	NA
CASSPIQRFPGRPYEQYF	TGTGCCAGCAGCCCCATCCAACGATTTCCTGGGCGACCCTACGAGCAGTACTTC	18	TRBV11-2	TRBJ2-7	NA	NA
CASSSRVELNTEAFF	TGTGCCAGCAGCTCCCGGGTAGAACTGAACACTGAAGCTTTCTTT	15	TRBV9	TRBJ1-1	NA	NA
CAWSVSGDTQYF	TGTGCCTGGAGTGTATCGGGAGATACGCAGTATTTT	12	TRBV30	TRBJ2-3	NA	NA
CASSYSRTSGIYEQYF	TGTGCCAGCAGTTACTCCCGGACTAGCGGGATCTACGAGCAGTACTTC	16	TRBV6-6	TRBJ2-7	few	TRBD2
CASSPSLDTQYF	TGTGCCAGCTCACCCTCTTTAGATACGCAGTATTTT	12	TRBV18	TRBJ2-3	NA	NA
CASSLVAAYRPQHF	TGTGCCAGCAGTTTAGTGGCAGCTTACAGGCCCCAGCATTTT	14	TRBV28	TRBJ1-5	NA	NA
CASSQTGPLSEAFF	TGTGCCAGCAGCCAGACAGGCCCCCTTAGTGAAGCTTTCTTT	14	TRBV11-3	TRBJ1-1	NA	NA
CASSLMADNQPQHF	TGTGCCAGCAGCTTGATGGCGGACAATCAGCCCCAGCATTTT	14	TRBV5-4	TRBJ1-5	NA	NA
CASSPFLGLAGVNEQFF	TGTGCCAGCAGCCCTTTTCTGGGACTAGCGGGGGTCAATGAGCAGTTCTTC	17	TRBV11-2	TRBJ2-1	NA	TRBD2
CASSQRGRRGNEQFF	TGTGCCAGCAGCCAGAGAGGACGCAGGGGTAATGAGCAGTTCTTC	15	TRBV7-2	TRBJ2-1	NA	NA
CASSQGFGYPPKVDGYTF	TGTGCCAGCAGCCAAGGGTTCGGTTACCCTCCCAAAGTGGATGGCTACACCTTC	18	TRBV14	TRBJ1-2	NA	NA
CASTGGASAKNIQYF	TGTGCCAGTACGGGGGGCGCTTCAGCCAAAAACATTCAGTACTTC	15	TRBV19	TRBJ2-4	NA	NA
CASSSDRGRNYGYTF	TGTGCCAGCAGCTCGGACAGGGGCCGAAACTATGGCTACACCTTC	15	TRBV11-2	TRBJ1-2	NA	TRBD1
CASSEGGGEAFF	TGTGCCAGCAGTGAGGGGGGGGGTGAAGCTTTCTTT	12	TRBV2	TRBJ1-1	NA	NA
CASSHSRQGGTEAFF	TGTGCCAGCAGCCACTCGAGGCAGGGAGGTACTGAAGCTTTCTTT	15	TRBV5-6	TRBJ1-1	once	NA